Listed below are T cell receptor beta chains from one sample, sequenced in a study of T cells in localized non-small cell lung cancer. The method was immunoSEQ multiplex PCR; TCRdb's version includes in-frame clones alone and lacks a portion of them. The repertoire holds approximately 20,000 clones, with 90% to 95% as singletons. This material consisted of peripheral blood, taken before any cancer treatment. The source of these receptors is a male donor older than 55 with stage I squamous cell lung carcinoma. Both conserved end residues are part of each CDR3. The D gene is left open where the match is weak. Part of the rows lack a size; the others show once, few, many or a class for expanded clones.

v_call	d_call	j_call	clone_size	cdr3_nt	cdr3_aa
TRBV7-2	.	TRBJ2-5	few	TGTGCCAGCAGCTTAGGCCGCCAGCAAGAGACCCAGTACTTC	CASSLGRQQETQYF
TRBV27	TRBD2	TRBJ2-5	.	TGTGCCAGCAGTTTAAGCGTGACGGGAGGCAGCCAGACCCAGTACTTC	CASSLSVTGGSQTQYF
TRBV5-1	.	TRBJ1-4	.	TGCGCCAGCAGCTTTGGAGACTCAGGGAATGAAAAACTGTTTTTT	CASSFGDSGNEKLFF
TRBV28	TRBD1	TRBJ1-4	.	TGTGCCAGCAGTCGGGACAGGGGGCGCGAAAGTGAAAAACTGTTTTTT	CASSRDRGRESEKLFF
TRBV9	.	TRBJ2-7	.	TGTGCCCTCGGCTCTAACGAGCAGTACTTC	CALGSNEQYF
TRBV7-9	.	TRBJ2-5	.	TGTGCCAGCAGCTCCATCACACAGGTTCCCCAAGAGACCCAGTACTTC	CASSSITQVPQETQYF
TRBV30	.	TRBJ1-1	.	TGTGCCTGGAGTCCCCAGATTGAAGCTTTCTTT	CAWSPQIEAFF
TRBV19	TRBD2	TRBJ2-1	.	TGTGCCAGTAGTATTAGCGGGAGTTACACTGTTGAGCAGTTCTTC	CASSISGSYTVEQFF
TRBV10-2	.	TRBJ1-2	.	TGCGCCAGCACTTCTGACGGGGGCGGCTACACCTTC	CASTSDGGGYTF
TRBV7-2	TRBD1	TRBJ2-7	.	TGTGCCAGCAGCCCCCGGACAGGGGGCTTACACGAGCAGTACTTC	CASSPRTGGLHEQYF
TRBV7-2	TRBD2	TRBJ2-1	.	TGTGCCAGCAGCTTAGATTCTAGCGGTTACAATGAGCAGTTCTTC	CASSLDSSGYNEQFF
TRBV6-5	.	TRBJ1-3	.	TGTGCCAGCAGTTACCTAAGGGTGCAAGCCGGAAACACCATATATTTT	CASSYLRVQAGNTIYF
TRBV6-5	.	TRBJ2-1	.	TGTGCCAGCAGTTGGGGGTTGGGACAGTTCTTC	CASSWGLGQFF
TRBV28	.	TRBJ2-3	.	TGTGCCAGCACCCCGCCCGTGAATTCTGGGGGGCGCGGGCATAAGGGGTATTTT	CASTPPVNSGGRGHKGYF
TRBV5-1	.	TRBJ2-2	.	TGCGCCAGCAGCTTGGTTCCGGGACTCAACACCGGGGAGCTGTTTTTT	CASSLVPGLNTGELFF
TRBV5-1	TRBD2	TRBJ2-3	.	TGCGCCAGCAGCTTGGGACTAGCGGGAGTCACAGATACGCAGTATTTT	CASSLGLAGVTDTQYF
TRBV9	.	TRBJ1-4	.	TGTGCCAGCAGCGTAGAGGCGGGCCTTAATGAAAAACTGTTTTTT	CASSVEAGLNEKLFF
TRBV2	TRBD1	TRBJ2-7	.	TGTGCCAGCCAGACAGGGAGTAGGTCCTACGAGCAGTACTTC	CASQTGSRSYEQYF
TRBV5-6	TRBD1	TRBJ2-3	.	TGTGCCAGCAGTTTGGGACAGGGAGCGGATACGCAGTATTTT	CASSLGQGADTQYF
TRBV2	.	TRBJ2-3	.	TGTGCCAGCAGGGTTGGACTGGACCCCATCACAGATACGCAGTATTTT	CASRVGLDPITDTQYF
TRBV11-3	.	TRBJ2-3	.	TGTGCCAGCAGCTCCCCGGGACTTACCACAGATACGCAGTATTTT	CASSSPGLTTDTQYF
TRBV19	.	TRBJ1-4	once	TGTGCCAGTACCCTTGGGGGGGTTGGGGCAACTAATGAAAAACTGTTTTTT	CASTLGGVGATNEKLFF
TRBV2	.	TRBJ2-1	.	TGTGCCAGCAGGCTAGAAGAAGCCAATGAGCAGTTCTTC	CASRLEEANEQFF
TRBV2	TRBD1	TRBJ1-4	.	TGTGCCAGCAGTGAAAGGGGGCTAGCAACTAATGAAAAACTGTTTTTT	CASSERGLATNEKLFF
TRBV27	.	TRBJ2-3	.	TGTGCCAGCAGTTGGGCCGGAAGCACAGATACGCAGTATTTT	CASSWAGSTDTQYF
TRBV19	.	TRBJ1-1	.	TGTGCCAGTAGTATTTTTAGGAGTAGGGGGGGCGTGAACACTGAAGCTTTCTTT	CASSIFRSRGGVNTEAFF
TRBV30	TRBD1	TRBJ1-2	.	TGTGCCTGGAGCCCGGACAGGGGCTATGGCTACACCTTC	CAWSPDRGYGYTF
TRBV28	.	TRBJ1-2	once	TGTGCCAGCAGATATTCCGGCTATGGCTACACCTTC	CASRYSGYGYTF
TRBV30	.	TRBJ1-5	once	TGTGCCTGGGCCTTGGATTCTAACGGGCAGCCCCAGCATTTT	CAWALDSNGQPQHF
TRBV5-1	TRBD2	TRBJ2-7	.	TGCGCCAGCAGCCCCGTAGGGACTAGCGGTTACGAGCAGTACTTC	CASSPVGTSGYEQYF
TRBV6-1	TRBD2	TRBJ2-5	once	TGTGCCAGCAGTGAAGCTTTAGCGGGAGGGGGAGAGACCCAGTACTTC	CASSEALAGGGETQYF
TRBV6-1	TRBD1	TRBJ2-7	.	TGTGCCAGCAGTGCTGACAGGGGATGGGTTGCCGAGCAGTACTTC	CASSADRGWVAEQYF
TRBV2	.	TRBJ2-1	.	TGTGCCAGCACGCTCCTAAATGAGCAGTTCTTC	CASTLLNEQFF
TRBV9	.	TRBJ2-2	.	TGTGCCAGCAGTAGGGGCGCGGTGGGCACCGGGGAGCTGTTTTTT	CASSRGAVGTGELFF
TRBV5-6	TRBD1	TRBJ2-7	.	TGTGCCAGCAGCTTGATCTCCAGGGGGTATCAGCAGTACTTC	CASSLISRGYQQYF
TRBV5-8	.	TRBJ1-4	.	TGTGCCAGCAGCCCAAGGGGGAGTAGGCAAAAGGAAAAACTGTTTTTT	CASSPRGSRQKEKLFF
TRBV7-9	.	TRBJ2-7	.	TGTGCCAGCAGCTCGTTCTACGAGCAGTACTTC	CASSSFYEQYF
TRBV6-5	TRBD2	TRBJ2-2	once	TGTGCCAGCCATAGCGGGGGGAACACCGGGGAGCTGTTTTTT	CASHSGGNTGELFF
TRBV7-2	.	TRBJ1-1	few	TGTGCCAGCAGCCTACCTGGGGGGGACACTGAAGCTTTCTTT	CASSLPGGDTEAFF
TRBV14	.	TRBJ2-2	.	TGTGCCAGCAGCCAAACTCAGCGGAACACCGGGGAGCTGTTTTTT	CASSQTQRNTGELFF
TRBV9	TRBD2	TRBJ2-2	.	TGTGCCAGCAGCGTCCTCGGACTAGCGGGACACGGGGAGCTGTTTTTT	CASSVLGLAGHGELFF
TRBV9	.	TRBJ2-1	.	TGTGCCAGCAGCGGAGGGCTCACCCCACATGAGCAGTTCTTC	CASSGGLTPHEQFF
TRBV15	.	TRBJ2-3	.	TGTGCCACCAGCGACGGGACATCCCCTAGCACAGATACGCAGTATTTT	CATSDGTSPSTDTQYF
TRBV7-2	.	TRBJ2-1	.	TGTGCCAGCAGCTTAGATACCTCCGGGCACTACAATGAGCAGTTCTTC	CASSLDTSGHYNEQFF
TRBV11-2	.	TRBJ2-5	.	TGTGCCAGCAGTTGGAGGGGGGCCCCAGAGACCCAGTACTTC	CASSWRGAPETQYF
TRBV7-7	.	TRBJ2-2	.	TGTGCCAGCAGCCGAACAGGCCGGGGCACCGGGGAGCTGTTTTTT	CASSRTGRGTGELFF
TRBV18	TRBD2	TRBJ2-7	once	TGTGCCAGCTCACGGGACTACTCCTACGAGCAGTACTTC	CASSRDYSYEQYF
TRBV7-9	.	TRBJ2-3	.	TGTGCCAGCAGCCTACTAGGGGACTTAACAGATACGCAGTATTTT	CASSLLGDLTDTQYF
TRBV7-2	.	TRBJ2-7	once	TGTGCCAGCAGCTTAGGTGTCGCGGAAGTTGAGCAGTACTTC	CASSLGVAEVEQYF
TRBV6-5	.	TRBJ2-2	.	TGTGCCAGCAGCACGGTACCTGGTACCGGGGAGCTGTTTTTT	CASSTVPGTGELFF
TRBV11-2	.	TRBJ1-2	.	TGTGCCAGCAGCTTAGATCTCCGGGCCTATGGCTACACCTTC	CASSLDLRAYGYTF
TRBV4-2	TRBD2	TRBJ2-3	.	TGTGCCAGCAGCCGGGGCGGGGAGGGAGATACGCAGTATTTT	CASSRGGEGDTQYF
TRBV7-2	TRBD2	TRBJ2-7	.	TGTGCCAGCAGCCAGGGACTAGCGGGAGGGCCCGAGCAGTACTTC	CASSQGLAGGPEQYF
TRBV7-2	.	TRBJ2-3	.	TGTGCCAGCAGCTTAGCGACAGATCCCTCGGTAGATACGCAGTATTTT	CASSLATDPSVDTQYF
TRBV30	.	TRBJ2-2	.	TGTGCCTGGAGTGTACGGGGAATCGGGGAGCTGTTTTTT	CAWSVRGIGELFF